The 11 T cell receptor beta chains below all came from one sample that was sequenced in a study of blood T cell repertoires in COVID-19. Using immunoSEQ multiplex PCR, the repertoire was profiled, and TCRdb retains in-frame clones only, with some absent. The sample records tens of thousands of clones, about 85% being singletons. Input material: peripheral blood. These receptor sequences come from a male donor with acute or convalescent COVID-19.

The V call is TRBV6-5, the J call TRBJ1-1; TRBD1 is a possible D gene (6 bases). From germline, CDR1 is MNHEY and CDR2 SVGAGI. CDR3 length: 12 amino acids. Trimming took 5 bases from V and 6 from J, leaving 10 bases between them. The CDR3 sequence is CASSTYRAEAFF. In DNA form, the CDR3 reads TGTGCCAGCAGTACCTACAGGGCTGAAGCTTTCTTT.

The genes are TRBV5-4 and TRBJ2-7; 9 nucleotides line up with TRBD1. Germline CDR1 is SGHNT and CDR2 is YYREEE (reference sequence). V lost 9 bases, J lost 2 bases, and 6 bases stayed unmatched. This CDR3 spans 13 amino acids. CDR3: CATADRGPYEQYF. The CDR3, as DNA: TGTGCCACCGCGGACAGGGGACCCTACGAGCAGTACTTC.

This sequence joins TRBV7-2 and TRBJ1-3; TRBD1 matches 10 bases. CDR3 length equals 15 residues. Germline trimming cut 3 bases from V and 8 bases from J; bases unmatched to any gene: 7. Per germline, CDR1 SGHTA and CDR2 FQGNSA. CDR3 in amino acids: CASSLWDRGVDTIYF. The CDR3 DNA reads as TGTGCCAGCAGCTTGTGGGACAGGGGAGTCGACACCATATATTTT. Combining the CDR3 with reference TRBV7-2 and TRBJ1-3 gives the whole variable domain GAGVSQSPSNKVTEKGKDVELRCDPISGHTALYWYRQSLGQGLEFLIYFQGNSAPDKSGLPSDRFSAERTGGSVSTLTIQRTQQEDSAVYLCASSLWDRGVDTIYFGEGSWLTVV.

This chain's CDR3 is CASSRSRENTEAFF. CDR3 nucleotides: TGTGCCAGCAGTCGATCTCGGGAGAACACTGAAGCTTTCTTT. The chain employs TRBV6-6 and TRBJ1-1; D is uncertain. Trimming cost V 5 bases and J 1 base, with 11 bases left between them. Germline assignment: CDR1 MNHNY and CDR2 SVGAGI (reference sequence). CDR3 size: 14 residues.

The chain employs TRBV3-1 (or the pseudogene TRBV3-2) and TRBJ2-7; 8 positions match TRBD2. This CDR3 contains 14 residues. V lost 5 bases, J lost 4 bases, and 7 bases stayed unmatched. Germline V CDR1 and CDR2: LGHDT, YNNKEL (reference sequence). The CDR3 sequence: CASSSPGLGYEQYF. CDR3 DNA: TGTGCCAGCAGCTCGCCGGGACTAGGGTACGAGCAGTACTTC.

The chain joins TRBV7-2 to TRBJ1-1, with D perhaps matching TRBD1 (5 bases). The V end lost 2 bases, the J end lost 4 bases, and 11 bases lay between the germline ends. The germline V gene has CDR1 SGHTA and CDR2 FQGNSA. This CDR3 has 14 residues. For the CDR3, the DNA is TGTGCCAGCAGCTTACTCGTGGGGGGCACTGAAGCTTTCTTT. Translated, it gives CASSLLVGGTEAFF.

The J gene is TRBJ1-5, the V gene TRBV6-2 or TRBV6-3; 7 bases align to TRBD1. Germline values: CDR1 MNHEY, CDR2 SVGEGT. The V segment lost 6 bases and the J segment 7 bases; nucleotides outside the gene matches: 9. There are 14 residues in the CDR3. The CDR3: CASSPTGVRQPQHF. CDR3 DNA: TGTGCCAGCAGCCCAACAGGGGTGAGGCAGCCCCAGCATTTT.

V usage is TRBV4-2 and J usage is TRBJ1-6, with D perhaps matching TRBD1 (6 bases). Germline CDR1 and CDR2: LGHNA and YNFKEQ. The CDR3 has 16 residues. The V gene lost 1 base and the J gene lost 4 bases, with 11 bases spanning the gap. The CDR3 coding sequence is TGTGCCAGCAGCCAAGGGGGGGGCGGTTATAATTCACCCCTCCACTTT. The encoded protein is CASSQGGGGYNSPLHF.

This chain connects TRBV15 to TRBJ2-1; D is possibly TRBD2 (6 bases). This CDR3 has 15 residues. Between the trimmed V and J ends, which lost 0 bases and 5 bases, there was a span of 11 bases. Germline V gene data show CDR1 as LNHNV and CDR2 as YYDKDF (reference sequence). DNA of the CDR3: TGTGCCACCAGCAGAGATCACGGAGGGGACAATGAGCAGTTCTTC. Its translation: CATSRDHGGDNEQFF.

This clone was counted once. The V gene is TRBV6-5, the J gene TRBJ1-6; D is possibly TRBD1 (6 bases). Germline CDR1 reads MNHEY; CDR2 reads SVGAGI. CDR3 length: 15 residues. Trimming pared 6 bases from V and 4 bases from J, leaving 13 bases between. This chain's CDR3 is CASRPPGQYNSPLHF. In DNA form, the CDR3 reads TGTGCCAGCAGGCCCCCGGGACAATATAATTCACCCCTCCACTTT.

The gene calls are TRBV10-3 and TRBJ1-3; no definite D call. Per the germline V gene, CDR1 is ENHRY and CDR2 is SYGVKD. The CDR3 spans 14 residues. V was pared by 7 bases and J by 3 bases, with 13 bases between. The CDR3 protein is CAIIEGAGGNTIYF. CDR3 DNA: TGTGCCATCATCGAGGGCGCGGGTGGAAACACCATATATTTT.